The 24 T cell receptor beta chains listed next were all sequenced from one sample in a study of blood T cell repertoires in COVID-19. Produced via immunoSEQ multiplex PCR; TCRdb's table is partial and in-frame only. The table has 150,000 to 200,000 clones, roughly 85% seen once. The sequenced material came from peripheral blood. The receptor source for this set is a human donor with active or convalescent COVID-19. The donor label of this sample is uncertain.

This rearrangement joins TRBV20-1 to TRBJ2-7; 8 nucleotides agree with TRBD2. The CDR3 has 15 amino acids. The V gene end was trimmed by 3 bases and the J gene end by 2 bases; junction bases not matched to a gene: 9. Germline lookup yields CDR1 DFQATT and CDR2 SNEGSKA (reference sequence). The chain's CDR3 is CSASETGGPPYEQYF. DNA of the CDR3: TGCAGTGCTAGTGAGACGGGAGGGCCCCCCTACGAGCAGTACTTC.

This sequence joins TRBV30 and TRBJ2-3; TRBD2 matches 10 bases. V lost 1 base and J lost 7; bases outside the gene matches: 8. Germline V gives CDR1 GTSNPN, CDR2 SVGIG (reference sequence). The CDR3 totals 15 residues. This CDR3 is CAWSGASGRIYTQYF. The DNA of the CDR3 is TGTGCCTGGAGTGGGGCTAGCGGGAGAATATATACGCAGTATTTT.

This sequence joins TRBV2 and TRBJ2-7; no firm D call. This CDR3 is built from 12 residues. CDR1 SNHLY and CDR2 FYNNEI come from the germline V gene. Trimming pared 6 bases from V and 12 bases from J, leaving 18 bases between. CDR3 in amino acids: CASRAPSPILYF. The CDR3 DNA follows: TGTGCCAGCAGGGCCCCAAGTCCCATCCTGTACTTC. Combining the CDR3 with reference TRBV2 and TRBJ2-7 gives the whole variable domain EPEVTQTPSHQVTQMGQEVILRCVPISNHLYFYWYRQILGQKVEFLVSFYNNEISEKSEIFDDQFSVERPDGSNFTLKIRSTKLEDSAMYFCASRAPSPILYFGPGTRLTVT.

A note on this clone: Other nucleotide sequences in the sample specify the same CDR3. The chain is built from TRBV4-1 and TRBJ2-1, with 8 bases that match TRBD2. Trimming removed 4 bases from V and 0 bases from J; junction bases left unmatched: 8. The CDR3 has 17 residues. Germline loops: CDR1 MGHRA, CDR2 YSYEKL. CDR3 in DNA: TGCGCCAGCAGCCCGACCGGGGGGGCAAGCTCCTACAATGAGCAGTTCTTC. It encodes CASSPTGGASSYNEQFF.

The V and J genes are TRBV24-1 and TRBJ2-1, with 11 bases aligning to TRBD2. Germline CDR1 reads KGHDR; CDR2 reads SFDVKD. V gave up 7 bases and J gave up 7 bases; unmatched junction bases: 11. The length of the CDR3 is 16 residues. Here the CDR3 reads CATRENSGRAGNEQFF. The CDR3 bases are TGTGCCACCAGGGAAAATAGCGGGAGGGCTGGAAATGAGCAGTTCTTC.

V gene TRBV3-1 (or the pseudogene TRBV3-2) combines with J gene TRBJ1-1; a possible D gene is TRBD1 (5 bases). The CDR3 runs 15 residues. The V end was cut by 4 bases, the J end by 4 bases, with 16 bases between. The germline V gene encodes CDR1 LGHDT and CDR2 YNNKEL (reference sequence). Here the CDR3 DNA reads TGTGCCAGCAGCCGCCATACCCAGGGAGGCACTGAAGCTTTCTTT. Its protein product is CASSRHTQGGTEAFF.

The chain links TRBV10-1 to TRBJ2-1; 7 bases are shared with TRBD2. The CDR3 spans 14 residues. Germline assignment: CDR1 WNHNN and CDR2 SYGVQD (reference sequence). V shed 2 bases and J 7 bases; nucleotides not matched to a gene: 5. The CDR3 reads CASSEETSINEQFF. In DNA form, the CDR3 reads TGCGCCAGCAGTGAGGAGACTAGCATAAATGAGCAGTTCTTC.

The rearrangement joins TRBV24-1 to TRBJ2-1, with 9 bases aligning to TRBD2. Trimming removed 4 bases from V and 3 bases from J; junction bases left unmatched: 9. Germline V gene sequence: CDR1 KGHDR, CDR2 SFDVKD. The CDR3 runs to 17 residues. The CDR3 coding sequence is TGTGCCACCAGTGACACCGAAGCGGGAGGCGTCTACAATGAGCAGTTCTTC. Amino acid sequence: CATSDTEAGGVYNEQFF.

The chain links TRBV7-8 to TRBJ2-7; D is perhaps TRBD2 (5 bases). Germline-derived CDR1 and CDR2 are SGHVS and FQNEAQ. CDR3 length equals 14 residues. V lost 3 bases to trimming and J lost 1 base, with 10 bases between them. The CDR3 region has the DNA TGTGCCAGCAGCTTCCAAGCGGTATCCTACGAGCAGTACTTC. This sequence encodes CASSFQAVSYEQYF.

The chain has TRBV5-5 and TRBJ2-1; TRBD2 matches at 7 bases. J was trimmed by 5 bases and V by 1 base; bases with no gene match: 12. From germline, CDR1 is SGHKS and CDR2 YYEKEE (reference sequence). The CDR3 consists of 17 residues. Written as DNA, the CDR3 is TGTGCCAGCAGCTTGAAGAGGGGACTATTCACTGACAATGAGCAGTTCTTC. The encoded protein is CASSLKRGLFTDNEQFF.

This chain links TRBV28 with TRBJ1-1, with TRBD1 matching 8 bases. The CDR3 spans 16 residues. Germline CDR1 reads MDHEN; CDR2 reads SYDVKM. V trimming: 6 bases; J trimming: 4 bases; junction bases outside the gene matches: 13. The CDR3 region is CASSPRTGRWGTEAFF. For the CDR3, the DNA is TGTGCCAGCAGCCCTCGGACAGGGAGATGGGGCACTGAAGCTTTCTTT.

This sequence joins TRBV7-9 and TRBJ1-6; no firm D call. Germline V lookup: CDR1 SEHNR, CDR2 FQNEAQ (reference sequence). The CDR3 covers 12 residues. Deletions cut 5 bases from V and 6 bases from J, with 5 bases between. The CDR3 DNA follows: TGTGCCAGCAGCCTCAGTAATTCACCCCTCCACTTT. It translates to CASSLSNSPLHF.

This chain joins TRBV27 and TRBJ2-5; perhaps TRBD1 as D (7 bases). CDR1 is MNHEY and CDR2 is SMNVEV in the germline V gene (reference sequence). V lost 6 bases to trimming and J lost 5 bases, with 22 bases between them. The CDR3 is made up of 16 amino acids. CDR3 in amino acids: CASRVRQGGGAETQYF. The CDR3 DNA follows: TGTGCCAGCAGGGTTAGACAGGGCGGAGGGGCCGAGACCCAGTACTTC.

The chain uses TRBV7-3 and TRBJ2-1, with 10 nucleotides matching TRBD2. Per the germline V gene, CDR1 is SGHTA and CDR2 is FQGTGA. V dropped 5 bases and J dropped 8; count of bases not matched to a gene: 12. The CDR3 has 16 residues. The CDR3 nucleotides read TGTGCCAGCAGCCTATCTAGCGGGGGCGGCGGGTATGAGCAGTTCTTC. Its translation: CASSLSSGGGGYEQFF.

The chain recombines TRBV10-3 with TRBJ1-2, with 11 nucleotides matching TRBD1. The CDR3 spans 16 residues. V shed 4 bases, J shed 7 bases, and the junction held 11 bases outside the gene matches. Germline values: CDR1 ENHRY, CDR2 SYGVKD. The CDR3 is CAISASPGQGAGGYTF. In DNA form, the CDR3 reads TGTGCCATCAGTGCCTCCCCTGGACAGGGGGCGGGTGGCTACACCTTC.

The sample holds one count of this clone. The rearrangement joins TRBV6-5 to TRBJ2-7, with 7 bases lining up with TRBD1. The CDR3 loop spans 14 amino acids. V gave up 6 bases and J gave up 2 bases; unmatched junction bases: 7. Germline lookup yields CDR1 MNHEY and CDR2 SVGAGI. This CDR3 is CASSRDRVPYEQYF. CDR3 nucleotide sequence: TGTGCCAGCAGCCGGGACAGAGTCCCCTACGAGCAGTACTTC.

V and J are TRBV5-4 and TRBJ2-1, with TRBD2 matching 11 bases. The V gene end was trimmed by 5 bases and the J gene end by 0 bases; junction bases not matched to a gene: 7. The CDR3 has 17 residues. CDR1 and CDR2 from the germline V gene are SGHNT and YYREEE (reference sequence). The CDR3, as DNA: TGTGCCAGCAGTCCCGGACTAGCGGGTCCCTCCTACAATGAGCAGTTCTTC. It is translated as CASSPGLAGPSYNEQFF.

This rearrangement joins TRBV5-6 to TRBJ1-1; D not certain. Per the germline V gene, CDR1 is SGHDT and CDR2 is YYEEEE. The CDR3 contains 11 residues. Trimming left V 5 bases short and J 4 bases short, with 6 bases between. The CDR3 is CASRAGTEAFF. CDR3 nucleotides: TGTGCCAGCAGGGCGGGCACTGAAGCTTTCTTT.

This chain connects TRBV6-5 to TRBJ2-1, with 9 bases lining up with TRBD1. Per germline, CDR1 MNHEY and CDR2 SVGAGI. After removal of 7 bases from V and 2 bases from J, the junction contained 6 bases not matched to a gene. The CDR3 covers 15 residues. Here the CDR3 reads CASNRDRGAYNEQFF. CDR3 coding DNA: TGTGCCAGCAACCGAGACAGGGGGGCCTACAATGAGCAGTTCTTC.

This clone appeared a few times. This chain links TRBV4-2 with TRBJ1-3, with D possibly matching TRBD1 (5 bases). Germline-derived CDR1 and CDR2 are LGHNA and YNFKEQ. V dropped 0 bases and J dropped 4 bases, with 16 bases sitting between them. The length of the CDR3 is 17 residues. In DNA form, the CDR3 reads TGTGCCAGCAGCCAAGAGCGACAGACAAATACCGGAAACACCATATATTTT. Its translation: CASSQERQTNTGNTIYF.

The V and J genes are TRBV4-1 and TRBJ2-7; D not certain. The germline V and J ends were trimmed by 5 bases and 5 bases, with 25 bases remaining between them. The CDR3 loop spans 17 amino acids. Per germline, CDR1 MGHRA and CDR2 YSYEKL. CDR3 protein: CASSKTDSGPWVHEQYF. The CDR3 nucleotides read TGCGCCAGCAGCAAGACTGATTCCGGCCCATGGGTCCACGAGCAGTACTTC.

The CDR3 region has the DNA TGCGCCAGCAGCTCCACAGGGGGTTCTTCTTATGGCTACACCTTC. This sequence encodes CASSSTGGSSYGYTF. The J gene is TRBJ1-2, the V gene TRBV5-1; 8 nucleotides align to TRBD1. With V trimmed by 3 bases and J by 5 bases, 9 bases remained unmatched. Germline CDR1 reads SGHRS; CDR2 reads YFSETQ. CDR3 length: 15 residues. Filled out from reference TRBV5-1 and TRBJ1-2, the complete variable domain reads KAGVTQTPRYLIKTRGQQVTLSCSPISGHRSVSWYQQTPGQGLQFLFEYFSETQRNKGNFPGRFSGRQFSNSRSEMNVSTLELGDSALYLCASSSTGGSSYGYTFGSGTRLTVV.

This clone was detected once. The gene calls are TRBV19 and TRBJ2-3, with TRBD2 identical over 7 bases. In germline, CDR1 is LNHDA, CDR2 SQIVND (reference sequence). The CDR3 extends over 14 amino acids. The V and J ends lost 4 bases and 2 bases, in that order; junction bases with no gene match: 3. For the CDR3, the DNA is TGTGCCAGTAGTAGTGCGGGGGACACAGATACGCAGTATTTT. Translated, it gives CASSSAGDTDTQYF.

The V call is TRBV5-4, the J call TRBJ1-1; D is ambiguous. Germline CDR1 is SGHNT and CDR2 is YYREEE (reference sequence). The CDR3 length is 13 residues. Trimming stripped 4 bases from V and 0 bases from J, with 7 bases between. The CDR3 DNA reads TGTGCCAGCAGCCCCTGGCTGAACACTGAAGCTTTCTTT. It is translated as CASSPWLNTEAFF.